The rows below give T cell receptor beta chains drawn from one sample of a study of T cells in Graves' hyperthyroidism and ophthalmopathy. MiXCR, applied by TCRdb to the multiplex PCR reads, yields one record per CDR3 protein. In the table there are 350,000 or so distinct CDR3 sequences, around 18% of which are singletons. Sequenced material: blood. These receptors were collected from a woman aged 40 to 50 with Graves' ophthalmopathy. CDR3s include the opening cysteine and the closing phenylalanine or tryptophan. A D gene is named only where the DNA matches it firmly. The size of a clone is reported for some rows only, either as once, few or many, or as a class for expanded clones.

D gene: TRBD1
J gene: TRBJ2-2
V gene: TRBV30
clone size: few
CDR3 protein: CAWLGTGVTGELFF
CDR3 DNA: TGTGCCTGGTTGGGGACAGGGGTCACCGGGGAGCTGTTTTTT

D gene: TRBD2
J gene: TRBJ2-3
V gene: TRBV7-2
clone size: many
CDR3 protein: CASSLAAGVLTDTQYF
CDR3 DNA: TGTGCCAGCAGCTTAGCAGCGGGGGTCCTCACAGATACGCAGTATTTT

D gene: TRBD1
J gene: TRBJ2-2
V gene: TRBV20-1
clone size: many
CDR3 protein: CSAPTGGTGELFF
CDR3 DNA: TGCAGTGCTCCGACAGGGGGCACCGGGGAGCTGTTTTTT

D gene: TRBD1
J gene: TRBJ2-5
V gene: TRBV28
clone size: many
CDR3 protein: CASSFLGQGQETQYF
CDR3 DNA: TGTGCCAGCAGTTTCTTGGGACAGGGTCAAGAGACCCAGTACTTC

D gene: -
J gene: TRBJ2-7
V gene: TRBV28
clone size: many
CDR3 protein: CASSTSGSLYEQYF
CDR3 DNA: TGTGCCAGCAGTACTTCAGGGTCCCTGTACGAGCAGTACTTC

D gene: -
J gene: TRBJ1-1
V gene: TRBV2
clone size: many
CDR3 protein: CASSEARGTTEAFF
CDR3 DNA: TGTGCCAGCAGTGAAGCGCGAGGGACTACTGAAGCTTTCTTT

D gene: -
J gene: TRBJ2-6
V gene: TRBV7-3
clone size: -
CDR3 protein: CASSFQTGANVLTF
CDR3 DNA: TGTGCCAGCAGCTTTCAGACTGGGGCCAACGTCCTGACTTTC

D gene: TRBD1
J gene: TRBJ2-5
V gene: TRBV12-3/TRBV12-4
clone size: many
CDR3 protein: CASSLTGGAETQYF
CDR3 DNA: TGTGCCAGCAGTTTGACAGGGGGCGCGGAGACCCAGTACTTC

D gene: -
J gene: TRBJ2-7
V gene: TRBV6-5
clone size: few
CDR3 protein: CASSYGGKIYEQYF
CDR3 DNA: TGTGCCAGCAGTTACGGAGGGAAGATCTACGAGCAGTACTTC

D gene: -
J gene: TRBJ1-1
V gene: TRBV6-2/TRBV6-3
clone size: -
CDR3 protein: CASSNSWGSNTEAFF
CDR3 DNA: TGTGCCAGCAGTAATTCGTGGGGCTCAAACACTGAGGCTTTCTTT

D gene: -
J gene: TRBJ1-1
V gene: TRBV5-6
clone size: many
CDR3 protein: CASSIGTLLNTEAFF
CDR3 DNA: TGTGCCAGCAGTATTGGAACCCTCCTGAACACTGAAGCTTTCTTT

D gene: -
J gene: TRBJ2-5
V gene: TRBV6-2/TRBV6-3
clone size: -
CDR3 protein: CASSSVTKTQYF
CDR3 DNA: TGTGCCAGCAGTTCGGTTACGAAGACCCAGTACTTC

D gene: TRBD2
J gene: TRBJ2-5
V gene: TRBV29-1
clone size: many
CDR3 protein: CSVEASGTETQYF
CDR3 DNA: TGCAGCGTTGAAGCTAGCGGGACAGAGACCCAGTACTTC

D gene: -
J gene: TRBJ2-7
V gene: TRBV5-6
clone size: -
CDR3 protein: CVSSTGTTSYEQYF
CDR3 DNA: TGTGTCAGCAGTACCGGGACGACCTCCTACGAGCAGTACTTC

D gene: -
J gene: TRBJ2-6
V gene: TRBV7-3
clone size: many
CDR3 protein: CASSLRGGTGANVLTF
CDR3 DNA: TGTGCCAGCAGCTTACGGGGAGGAACTGGGGCCAACGTCCTGACTTTC

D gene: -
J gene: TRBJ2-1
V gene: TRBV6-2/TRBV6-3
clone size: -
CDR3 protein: CASSPNLIMGKYNEQFF
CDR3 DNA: TGTGCCAGCAGTCCTAACCTGATTATGGGGAAGTACAATGAGCAGTTCTTC

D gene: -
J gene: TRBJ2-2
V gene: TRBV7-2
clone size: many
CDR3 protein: CASSSRMNTGELFF
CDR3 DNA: TGTGCCAGCAGCTCCCGAATGAACACCGGGGAGCTGTTTTTT

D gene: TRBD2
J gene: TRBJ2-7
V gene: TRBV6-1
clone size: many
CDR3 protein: CASSPRTSGASYEQYF
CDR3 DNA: TGTGCCAGCAGTCCTCGGACTAGCGGAGCTAGCTACGAGCAGTACTTC

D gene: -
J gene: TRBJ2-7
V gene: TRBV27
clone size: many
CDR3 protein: CASSFNRESYEQYF
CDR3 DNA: TGTGCCAGCAGTTTCAACAGGGAATCCTACGAGCAGTACTTC

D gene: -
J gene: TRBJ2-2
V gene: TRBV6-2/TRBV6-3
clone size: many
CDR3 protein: CASSYRLATTGELFF
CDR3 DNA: TGTGCCAGCAGTTATCGGCTAGCTACAACCGGGGAGCTGTTTTTT

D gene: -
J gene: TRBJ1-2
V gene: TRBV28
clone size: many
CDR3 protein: CASSFPQEIYGYTF
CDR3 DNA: TGTGCCAGCAGTTTTCCTCAGGAGATCTATGGCTACACCTTC

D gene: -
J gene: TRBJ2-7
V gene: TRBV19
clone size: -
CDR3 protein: CASSIAVREYYEQYF
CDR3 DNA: TGTGCCAGTAGTATAGCCGTGAGAGAATACTACGAGCAGTACTTC

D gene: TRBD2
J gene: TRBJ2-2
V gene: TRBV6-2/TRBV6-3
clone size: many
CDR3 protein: CASRNGTSGKNTGELFF
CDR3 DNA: TGTGCCAGCAGGAACGGGACTAGCGGGAAAAACACCGGGGAGCTGTTTTTT

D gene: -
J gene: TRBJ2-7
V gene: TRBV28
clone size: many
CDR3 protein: CASSFGLFPYEQYF
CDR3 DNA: TGTGCCAGCAGTTTCGGTCTATTCCCCTACGAGCAGTACTTC

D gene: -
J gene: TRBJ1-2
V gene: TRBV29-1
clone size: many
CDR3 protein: CSVLPGYTF
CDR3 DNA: TGCAGCGTTCTCCCTGGCTACACCTTC

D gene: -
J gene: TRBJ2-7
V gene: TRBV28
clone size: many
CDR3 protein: CASRDPGNSYEQYF
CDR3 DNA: TGTGCCAGCAGGGATCCCGGGAACTCCTACGAGCAGTACTTC

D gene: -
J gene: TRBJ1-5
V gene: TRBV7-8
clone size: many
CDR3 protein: CASSLVKGGMNQPQHF
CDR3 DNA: TGTGCCAGCAGCTTAGTGAAGGGGGGGATGAATCAGCCCCAGCATTTT

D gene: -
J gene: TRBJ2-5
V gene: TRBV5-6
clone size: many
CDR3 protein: CASSLTGYETQYF
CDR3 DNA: TGTGCCAGCAGCTTGACAGGATACGAGACCCAGTACTTC

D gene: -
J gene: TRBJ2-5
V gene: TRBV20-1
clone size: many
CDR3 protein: CSAREGSKETQYF
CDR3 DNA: TGCAGTGCTAGAGAGGGTAGTAAAGAGACCCAGTACTTC

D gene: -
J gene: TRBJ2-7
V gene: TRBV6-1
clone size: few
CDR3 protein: CASSSPRYEQYF
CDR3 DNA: TGTGCCAGCAGTAGCCCCCGCTACGAGCAGTACTTC

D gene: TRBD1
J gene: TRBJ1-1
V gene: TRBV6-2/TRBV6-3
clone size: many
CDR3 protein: CASSYPGQLNTEAFF
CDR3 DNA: TGTGCCAGCAGTTACCCGGGACAGCTGAACACTGAAGCTTTCTTT

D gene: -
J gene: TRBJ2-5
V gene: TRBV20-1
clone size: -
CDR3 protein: CSARDVGRTQYF
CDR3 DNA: TGCAGTGCTAGAGATGTTGGGAGGACCCAGTACTTC

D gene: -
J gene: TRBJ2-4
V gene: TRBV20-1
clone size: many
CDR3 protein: CSAQTEGYEKNIQYF
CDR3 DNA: TGCAGTGCCCAGACGGAGGGTTATGAGAAAAACATTCAGTACTTC

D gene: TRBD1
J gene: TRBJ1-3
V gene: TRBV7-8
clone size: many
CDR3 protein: CASSTTGVYSGNTIYF
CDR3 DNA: TGTGCCAGCAGCACGACAGGGGTCTACTCTGGAAACACCATATATTTT

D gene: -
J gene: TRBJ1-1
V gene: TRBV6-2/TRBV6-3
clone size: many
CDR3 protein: CASSYPAQGSAEAFF
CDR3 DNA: TGTGCCAGCAGTTACCCAGCACAGGGTTCAGCCGAAGCTTTCTTT

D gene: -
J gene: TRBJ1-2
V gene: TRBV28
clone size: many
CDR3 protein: CASSGTVEGYTF
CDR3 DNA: TGTGCCAGCAGCGGGACTGTTGAAGGCTACACCTTC

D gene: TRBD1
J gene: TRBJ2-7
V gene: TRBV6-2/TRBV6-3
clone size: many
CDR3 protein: CASSLTGTVWYEQYF
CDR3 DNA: TGTGCCAGCAGTCTTACCGGGACAGTCTGGTACGAGCAGTACTTC

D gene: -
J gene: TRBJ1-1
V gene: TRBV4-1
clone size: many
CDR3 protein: CASSQEGEMNTEAFF
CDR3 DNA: TGCGCCAGCAGCCAAGAAGGGGAGATGAACACTGAAGCTTTCTTT

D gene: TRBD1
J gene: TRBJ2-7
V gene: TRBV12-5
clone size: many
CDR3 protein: CASGQGQGNEQYF
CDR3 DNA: TGTGCTAGTGGCCAAGGACAGGGCAACGAGCAGTACTTC

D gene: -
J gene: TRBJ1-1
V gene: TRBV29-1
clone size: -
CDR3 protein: CSVGQGTFF
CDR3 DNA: -

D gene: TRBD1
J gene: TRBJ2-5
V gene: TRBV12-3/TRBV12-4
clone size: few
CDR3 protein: CASSPGGQRKETQYF
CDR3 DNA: TGTGCCAGCAGCCCAGGGGGACAGCGGAAGGAGACCCAGTACTTC

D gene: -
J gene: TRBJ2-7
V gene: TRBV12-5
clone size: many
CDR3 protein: CASGLVDEQYF
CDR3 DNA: TGTGCTAGTGGTTTGGTTGACGAGCAGTACTTC

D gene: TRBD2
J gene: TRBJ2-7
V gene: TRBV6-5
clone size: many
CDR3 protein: CASSSLGLAGGVEQYF
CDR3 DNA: TGTGCCAGCAGTTCGCTGGGACTAGCGGGTGGGGTTGAGCAGTACTTC

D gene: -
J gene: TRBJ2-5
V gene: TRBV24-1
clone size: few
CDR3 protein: CATSDRTDSVETQYF
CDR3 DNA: TGTGCCACCAGTGACCGGACGGACAGCGTTGAGACCCAGTACTTC

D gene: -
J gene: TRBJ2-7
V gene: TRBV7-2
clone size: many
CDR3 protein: CASSLGVVEQYF
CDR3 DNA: TGTGCCAGCAGCTTAGGAGTTGTCGAGCAGTACTTC